This T cell receptor (beta chain) stems from a study of blood T cell repertoires in COVID-19. As for the study in general: Samples of COVID-19 (acute and convalescent) were obtained from the United States, Italy and Spain. PBMCs, B-cell-depleted T cells, or T cells provided the cDNA or gDNA that made up the material.

In the authors' methods: Scientists estimated how many nucleated cells there were by amplifying reference gene primers. Assay: immunoSEQ multiplex PCR; the TCRdb copy retains only in-frame clones and omits some. The V and J calls and clone size were taken over from that table, and D and trimming were inferred from the DNA. The data contain about 280,000 clones, 88% of them singletons. The receptor was derived from a man younger than 30 with active or convalescent COVID-19. Sequenced input: peripheral blood.

The CDR3: CASSLEGVQGEQYF. The CDR3 DNA is TGTGCCAGCAGTTTAGAGGGGGTTCAGGGCGAGCAGTACTTC. V is TRBV27 and J is TRBJ2-7, with a possible D match to TRBD1 (6 bases). Per the germline V gene, CDR1 is MNHEY and CDR2 is SMNVEV (reference sequence). The CDR3 consists of 14 residues. V lost 2 bases, J lost 6 bases, and 14 bases lay in between.